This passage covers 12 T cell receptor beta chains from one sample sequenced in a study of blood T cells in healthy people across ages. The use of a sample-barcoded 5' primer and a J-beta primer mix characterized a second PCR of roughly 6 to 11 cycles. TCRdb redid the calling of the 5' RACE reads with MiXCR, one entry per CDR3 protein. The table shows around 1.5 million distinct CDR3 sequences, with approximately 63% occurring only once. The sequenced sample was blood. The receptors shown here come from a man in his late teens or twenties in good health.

The DNA for the CDR3 is TGTGCCAGCTCCTCGAACCGGGGCAGGGTGGATCAGCCCCAGCATTTT. This codes for CASSSNRGRVDQPQHF. The rearrangement uses TRBV18 and TRBJ1-5, with D perhaps TRBD1 (5 bases). Germline V gene lookup returns CDR1 KGHSH and CDR2 LQKENI. Trimming left V 6 bases short and J 5 bases short, with 20 bases between. The CDR3 consists of 16 residues. Based on the CDR3 plus reference TRBV18 and TRBJ1-5, the full variable domain is NAGVMQNPRHLVRRRGQEARLRCSPMKGHSHVYWYRQLPEEGLKFMVYLQKENIIDESGMPKERFSAEFPKEGPSILRIQQVVRGDSAAYFCASSSNRGRVDQPQHFGDGTRLSIL.

The CDR3 DNA is TGCAGTGCTAACCAGGGACAGGGTCCCTACGAGCAGTACTTC. As protein: CSANQGQGPYEQYF. The chain employs TRBV20-1 and TRBJ2-7; 9 positions agree with TRBD1. With 4 bases clipped from V and 2 bases from J, the junction kept 6 bases outside the gene matches. Germline lookup yields CDR1 DFQATT and CDR2 SNEGSKA (reference sequence). The CDR3 runs to 14 residues.

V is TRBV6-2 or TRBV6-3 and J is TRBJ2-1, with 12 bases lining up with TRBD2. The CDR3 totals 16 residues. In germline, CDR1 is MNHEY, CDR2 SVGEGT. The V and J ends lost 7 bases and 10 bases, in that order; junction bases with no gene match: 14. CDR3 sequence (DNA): TGTGCCAGCACCCCGGGACTAGCGGGCCTTGGGGCGGAGCAGTTCTTC. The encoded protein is CASTPGLAGLGAEQFF.

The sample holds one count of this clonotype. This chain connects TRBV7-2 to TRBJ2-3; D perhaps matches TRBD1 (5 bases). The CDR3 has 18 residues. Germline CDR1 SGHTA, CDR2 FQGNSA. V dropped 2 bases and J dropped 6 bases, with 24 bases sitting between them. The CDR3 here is CASSLLKGMELSQDTQYF. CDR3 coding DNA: TGTGCCAGCAGCTTACTCAAGGGGATGGAACTTAGCCAGGATACGCAGTATTTT.

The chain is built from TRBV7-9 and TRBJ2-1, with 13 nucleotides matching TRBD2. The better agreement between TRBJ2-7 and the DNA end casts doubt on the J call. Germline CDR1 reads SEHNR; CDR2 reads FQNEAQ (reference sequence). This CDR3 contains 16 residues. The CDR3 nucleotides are TGTGCCAGCAGCTTAGGACTAGCGGGGGGCTACAATGAGCAGTACTTC. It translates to CASSLGLAGGYNEQYF.

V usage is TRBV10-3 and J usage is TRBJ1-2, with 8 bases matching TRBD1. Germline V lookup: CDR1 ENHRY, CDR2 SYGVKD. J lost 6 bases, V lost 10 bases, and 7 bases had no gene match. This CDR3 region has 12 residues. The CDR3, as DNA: TGTGCCACCACACAGGGGGAGAATGGCTACACCTTC. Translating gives CATTQGENGYTF.

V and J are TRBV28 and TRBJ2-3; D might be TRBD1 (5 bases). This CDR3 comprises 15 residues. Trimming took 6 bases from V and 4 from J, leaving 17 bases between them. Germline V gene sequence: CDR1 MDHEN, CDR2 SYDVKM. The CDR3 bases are TGTGCCAGCAGCTTGAATACAGGATCGGCAGATACGCAGTATTTT. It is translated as CASSLNTGSADTQYF.

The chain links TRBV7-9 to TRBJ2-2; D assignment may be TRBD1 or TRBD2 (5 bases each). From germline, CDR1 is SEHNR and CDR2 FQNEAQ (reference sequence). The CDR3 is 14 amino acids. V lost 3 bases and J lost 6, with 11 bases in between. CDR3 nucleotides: TGTGCCAGCAGCTTCTCCGGGACCCCCGGGGAGCTGTTTTTT. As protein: CASSFSGTPGELFF. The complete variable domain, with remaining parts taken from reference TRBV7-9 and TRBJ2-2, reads DTGVSQNPRHKITKRGQNVTFRCDPISEHNRLYWYRQTLGQGPEFLTYFQNEAQLEKSRLLSDRFSAERPKGSFSTLEIQRTEQGDSAMYLCASSFSGTPGELFFGEGSRLTVL.

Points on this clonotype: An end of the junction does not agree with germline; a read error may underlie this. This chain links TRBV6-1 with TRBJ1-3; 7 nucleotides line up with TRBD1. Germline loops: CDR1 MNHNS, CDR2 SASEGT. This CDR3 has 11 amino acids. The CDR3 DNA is TGCGCCAGCGGACAGGACACGCCAAAATATTTT. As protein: CASGQDTPKYF.

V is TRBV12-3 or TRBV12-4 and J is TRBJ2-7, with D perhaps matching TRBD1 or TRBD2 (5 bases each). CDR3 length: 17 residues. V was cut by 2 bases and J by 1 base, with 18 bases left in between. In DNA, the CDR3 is TGTGCCAGCAGTTTAAGTCGAGGGTTAGGGGTGTCCTACGAGCAGTACTTC. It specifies CASSLSRGLGVSYEQYF.

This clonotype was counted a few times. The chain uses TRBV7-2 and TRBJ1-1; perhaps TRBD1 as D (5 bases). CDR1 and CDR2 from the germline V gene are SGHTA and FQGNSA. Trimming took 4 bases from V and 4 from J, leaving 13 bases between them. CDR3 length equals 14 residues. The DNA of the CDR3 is TGTGCCAGCAGCTGGTGGGACCCGGGCACTGAAGCTTTCTTT. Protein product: CASSWWDPGTEAFF.

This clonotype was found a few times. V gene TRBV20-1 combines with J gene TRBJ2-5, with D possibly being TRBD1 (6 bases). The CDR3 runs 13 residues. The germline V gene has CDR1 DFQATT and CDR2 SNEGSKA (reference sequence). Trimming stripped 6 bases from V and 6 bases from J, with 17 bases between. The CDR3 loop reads CSANPGAAKTQYF. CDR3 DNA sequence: TGCAGTGCGAACCCAGGGGCAGCTAAGACCCAGTACTTC.